This T cell receptor (beta chain) stems from a study of T-cell reconstitution after alpha-beta-depleted transplantation in children. Unique molecular identifiers featured in how the TCRbeta library was prepared. MiXCR, applied by TCRdb to the PCR reads, yields one record per CDR3 protein. The repertoire has 280,000 or so distinct CDR3 sequences, around a tenth of them found once; the top ten carry about a quarter. CDR3 length: 14 residues. Per germline, CDR1 MNHNS and CDR2 SASEGT. V was shortened by 7 bases and J by 1 base, with 12 bases between the two germline ends. Ten or more counts support this clonotype.

The rearrangement uses TRBV6-1 and TRBJ2-3; D is perhaps TRBD2 (5 bases). This TCR was recovered from a male patient aged 2 to 10 who had a stem cell transplant for chronic granulomatous disease, so the T cells may come from the graft donor. Sequenced here: peripheral blood, sampled 180 days after TCRalphabeta/CD19-depleted stem cell transplant. The CDR3 DNA is TGTGCCAGCACCCTAGCAATGGGCACAGATACGCAGTATTTT. Its translation: CASTLAMGTDTQYF.